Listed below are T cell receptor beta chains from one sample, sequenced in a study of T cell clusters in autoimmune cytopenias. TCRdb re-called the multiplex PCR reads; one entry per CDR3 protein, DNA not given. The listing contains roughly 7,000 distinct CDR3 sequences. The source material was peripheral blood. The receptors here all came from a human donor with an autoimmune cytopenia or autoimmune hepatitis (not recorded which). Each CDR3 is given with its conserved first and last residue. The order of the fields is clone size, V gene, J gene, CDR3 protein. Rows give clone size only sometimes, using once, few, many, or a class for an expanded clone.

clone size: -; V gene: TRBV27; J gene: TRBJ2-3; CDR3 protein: CASSTSGQGRHTQYF
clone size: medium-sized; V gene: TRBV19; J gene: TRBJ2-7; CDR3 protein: CASSMGVGEQYF
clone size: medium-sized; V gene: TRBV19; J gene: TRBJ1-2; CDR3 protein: CASSKAGRHTF
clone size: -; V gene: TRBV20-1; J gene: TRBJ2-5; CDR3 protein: CSGTAQETQYF
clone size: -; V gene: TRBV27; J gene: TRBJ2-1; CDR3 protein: CASRSDGTDRMNEQFF
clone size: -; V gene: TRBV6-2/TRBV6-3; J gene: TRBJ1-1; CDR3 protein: CASSWTLNTEAFF
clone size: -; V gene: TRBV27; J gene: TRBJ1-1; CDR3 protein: CASSFDRNTEAFF
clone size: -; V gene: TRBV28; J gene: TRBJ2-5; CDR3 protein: CASRTARDAVSGQYF
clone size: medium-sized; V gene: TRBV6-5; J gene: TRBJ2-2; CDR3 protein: CASKTGEAGELFF
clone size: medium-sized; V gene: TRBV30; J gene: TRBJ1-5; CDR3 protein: CAWSVRGDQPQHF
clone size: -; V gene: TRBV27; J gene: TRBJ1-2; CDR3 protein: CASSLTQGSYGYTF